Here is one TCR beta chain with its context. The record originates from a study of blood T cell repertoires in COVID-19. Overall study context: PBMCs, B-cell-depleted T cells, or T cells were the source of the cDNA or gDNA that made up the material.

TCRdb's table, derived via immunoSEQ multiplex PCR, lists solely in-frame clones and lacks some. The table has 320,000 or so clones, about 87% seen once. The trim removed 3 bases at V and 2 bases at J, leaving 7 bases unmatched. This CDR3 is 16 amino acids long. CDR1 MGHRA and CDR2 YSYEKL come from the germline V gene. The TCR originated in a man in his thirties or forties who had recovered from COVID-19. The source material was PBMCs or T cells enriched from blood (not recorded which). The chain joins TRBV4-1 to TRBJ2-7; 10 bases align to TRBD2. This chain's CDR3 is CASSHPSSGGAYEQYF. The DNA for the CDR3 is TGCGCCAGCAGCCATCCCTCTAGCGGGGGAGCCTACGAGCAGTACTTC.